These 17 T cell receptor beta chains came from one sample sequenced in a study of Tregs in tolerant kidney transplant recipients (dated by TCRdb to the late 2010s). The protocol used for the library was the immunoSEQ multiplex PCR assay. As stored in TCRdb, this immuneACCESS dataset retains in-frame rearrangements with V and J assigned. A fraction of the clones does not appear; measured against another copy, unresolved V genes explain less than half of the discrepancy, and the remainder lacks a known reason. Across this sample there are about 73,000 clones, with under 95% seen only once. The ten most abundant clones make up 0.3% to 0.4% of the sample. The intended sense of this specimen's time point label: blood sample drawn before combined kidney and bone marrow transplant. The sample here was Tregs from blood, taken before the transplant. These receptors all stem from a human donor who received a combined kidney and bone marrow transplant.

V usage is TRBV30 and J usage is TRBJ1-5; D uncertain. The V gene's germline CDR1 is GTSNPN and CDR2 SVGIG (reference sequence). V was trimmed by 3 bases and J by 6 bases, leaving 12 bases between them. This CDR3 spans 13 amino acids. For the CDR3, the DNA is TGTGCCTGGAGCTCGGGTGGCGCTCAGCCCCAGCATTTT. Protein: CAWSSGGAQPQHF.

This sequence joins TRBV19 and TRBJ1-6; 7 bases agree with TRBD1. Looked up from germline, CDR1 is LNHDA and CDR2 is SQIVND (reference sequence). The CDR3 spans 16 residues. With 4 bases clipped from V and 10 bases from J, the junction kept 13 bases outside the gene matches. The CDR3 sequence: CASSKGRQGGRSPLHF. The CDR3 DNA is TGTGCCAGTAGTAAGGGGAGACAGGGAGGCCGATCACCCCTCCACTTT.

The chain joins TRBV2 to TRBJ1-5, with D possibly TRBD1 on 6 matching bases. The CDR3 spans 14 residues. The V end was cut by 1 base, the J end by 4 bases, with 8 bases between. Germline values: CDR1 SNHLY, CDR2 FYNNEI. The CDR3 sequence is CASSEEQGNQPQHF. The CDR3, as DNA: TGTGCCAGCAGTGAAGAGCAGGGGAATCAGCCCCAGCATTTT.

V and J are TRBV7-6 and TRBJ1-2, with D possibly being TRBD1 (6 bases). V was trimmed by 5 bases and J by 8 bases, leaving 24 bases between them. This CDR3 contains 16 residues. The germline V gene encodes CDR1 SGHVS and CDR2 FNYEAQ. CDR3 amino acids: CASSPADSFRFGGYTF. In DNA, the CDR3 is TGTGCCAGCAGCCCTGCGGACAGTTTCAGATTTGGGGGCTACACCTTC.

V usage is TRBV7-8 and J usage is TRBJ2-5; D is possibly TRBD2 (6 bases). Per the germline V gene, CDR1 is SGHVS and CDR2 is FQNEAQ. With 2 bases removed from V and 2 bases from J, the gap between germline ends came to 21 bases. The CDR3 has 18 amino acids. The CDR3 reads CASSLFTAAEGGQETQYF. The CDR3 nucleotides are TGTGCCAGCAGCTTATTCACCGCGGCGGAAGGAGGGCAAGAGACCCAGTACTTC.

The chain has TRBV28 and TRBJ2-1; perhaps TRBD2 as D (5 bases). This CDR3 spans 15 amino acids. From germline, CDR1 is MDHEN and CDR2 SYDVKM. Deletions cut 2 bases from V and 6 bases from J, with 14 bases between. The CDR3 reads CASSLPSGGINEQFF. CDR3 in DNA: TGTGCCAGCAGTTTACCCAGCGGTGGGATCAATGAGCAGTTCTTC.

The V and J genes are TRBV28 and TRBJ2-7; TRBD2 might be the D (5 bases). The ends were cut back, 1 base at V and 4 bases at J, with 14 bases in the middle. CDR3 length equals 15 residues. Germline values: CDR1 MDHEN, CDR2 SYDVKM. The CDR3 DNA is TGTGCCAGCAGTTTATCTAGCACGGCGGGTTACGAGCAGTACTTC. Protein product: CASSLSSTAGYEQYF.

This rearrangement joins TRBV7-9 to TRBJ2-3; weak D call: TRBD1 (6 bases). Trimming removed 5 bases from V and 2 bases from J, with 14 bases in between. The CDR3 contains 15 residues. CDR1 and CDR2 from the germline V gene are SEHNR and FQNEAQ (reference sequence). For the CDR3, the DNA is TGTGCCAGCAGCCCAGTCTGGGGGCTCACAGATACGCAGTATTTT. It specifies CASSPVWGLTDTQYF.

The rearrangement uses TRBV5-1 and TRBJ2-3; 16 nucleotides line up with TRBD2. This CDR3 has 15 amino acids. The J segment lost 6 bases and the V segment lost 4 bases, leaving 2 bases of the junction unmatched. Per the germline V gene, CDR1 is SGHRS and CDR2 is YFSETQ. Here the CDR3 DNA reads TGCGCCAGCAGCCGGGGACTAGCGGGAGGGGATACGCAGTATTTT. This translates into CASSRGLAGGDTQYF.

The chain has TRBV29-1 and TRBJ2-1, with TRBD2 matching over 7 bases. Germline CDR1 is SQVTM and CDR2 is ANQGSEA. The CDR3 extends over 14 amino acids. The junction had 6 bases not matched to a gene; V was cut back by 2 bases and J by 5 bases. This CDR3 reads CSVERREPNNEQFF. The CDR3 bases are TGCAGCGTTGAACGGCGGGAGCCGAACAATGAGCAGTTCTTC.

The chain employs TRBV7-8 and TRBJ2-7; 7 bases are shared with TRBD2. V shed 1 base, J shed 2 bases, and the junction held 2 bases outside the gene matches. Germline V gene lookup returns CDR1 SGHVS and CDR2 FQNEAQ. The CDR3 covers 14 residues. CDR3 loop: CASSLGGTTYEQYF. For the CDR3, the DNA is TGTGCCAGCAGCTTAGGAGGGACTACCTACGAGCAGTACTTC.

The chain links TRBV6-5 to TRBJ2-7; 10 bases fit TRBD1. The CDR3 runs to 15 residues. Germline CDR1 and CDR2: MNHEY and SVGAGI. J was trimmed by 3 bases and V by 5 bases; bases with no gene match: 7. The CDR3 coding sequence is TGTGCCAGCAGTGACTGGACAGGGGGGATCTACGAGCAGTACTTC. Protein sequence: CASSDWTGGIYEQYF.

J is TRBJ1-5 and V is TRBV27, with D unclear. The CDR3 is made up of 13 amino acids. The germline CDR1 and CDR2 sequences are MNHEY and SMNVEV (reference sequence). V lost 5 bases to trimming and J lost 7 bases, with 12 bases between them. The DNA of the CDR3 is TGTGCCAGCAGTATCAGCACTGGACAGCCCCAGCATTTT. Protein: CASSISTGQPQHF.

The chain joins TRBV2 to TRBJ2-1; 12 bases agree with TRBD2. The CDR3 is 15 residues long. V gave up 9 bases and J gave up 1 base; unmatched junction bases: 4. In germline, CDR1 is SNHLY, CDR2 FYNNEI. CDR3 residues: CASGLAGPSYNEQFF. CDR3 in DNA: TGTGCCAGTGGACTAGCGGGACCTTCCTACAATGAGCAGTTCTTC.

This clone was seen once. The V and J genes are TRBV7-6 and TRBJ2-3; 15 bases align to TRBD2. The junction had 0 bases not matched to a gene; V was cut back by 4 bases and J by 4 bases. The CDR3 consists of 15 residues. CDR1 is SGHVS and CDR2 is FNYEAQ in the germline V gene. This CDR3 is CASSWTSGRADTQYF. In DNA form, the CDR3 reads TGTGCCAGCAGCTGGACTAGCGGGAGGGCAGATACGCAGTATTTT.

The chain has TRBV6-6 and TRBJ2-5; 7 bases fit TRBD1. CDR3 length equals 13 residues. Germline V lookup: CDR1 MNHNY, CDR2 SVGAGI (reference sequence). J was trimmed by 6 bases and V by 6 bases; bases with no gene match: 7. CDR3 region: CASSFDRVQTQYF. CDR3 nucleotide sequence: TGTGCCAGCAGCTTCGACAGGGTTCAGACCCAGTACTTC.

The chain carries TRBV5-4 and TRBJ2-7; no clear D gene. This CDR3 region has 12 residues. The germline V gene has CDR1 SGHNT and CDR2 YYREEE (reference sequence). Trimming removed 4 bases at V and 2 bases at J, with 7 bases between. Written as DNA, the CDR3 is TGTGCCAGCAGCAACAGTCCCTACGAGCAGTACTTC. Residues: CASSNSPYEQYF.